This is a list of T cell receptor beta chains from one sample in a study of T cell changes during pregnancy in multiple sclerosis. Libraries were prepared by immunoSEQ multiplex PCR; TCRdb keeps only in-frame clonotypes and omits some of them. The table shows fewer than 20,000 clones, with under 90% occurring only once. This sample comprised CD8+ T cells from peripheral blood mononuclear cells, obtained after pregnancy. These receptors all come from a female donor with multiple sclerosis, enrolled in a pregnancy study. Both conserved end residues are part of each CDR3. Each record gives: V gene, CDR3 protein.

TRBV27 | CASSLGGSSYNEQFF
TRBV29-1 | CSVDSLDTGELFF
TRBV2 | CASSQRQGFGDQPQHF
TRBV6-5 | CASSQDSYNSPLHF
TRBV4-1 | CASSQDQAGRGGYTF
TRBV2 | CASSETTGGAPYGYTF
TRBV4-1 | CASSQDPPGGTDTQYF
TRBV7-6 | CASSTGDGYTF
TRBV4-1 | CASSQEVGQVSYGYTF
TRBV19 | CASTTSGAYNEQFF
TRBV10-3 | CAISESHRGTDTQYF
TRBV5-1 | CASSLLGGAYEQYF
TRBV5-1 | CASSLDRGLWGYTF
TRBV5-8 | CASSLRQGADYGYTF
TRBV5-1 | CASSLAVGGIYDTQYF
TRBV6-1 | CASSGHQESPDTQYF
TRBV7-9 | CASSPQGIASYNEQFF
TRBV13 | CASSLVYEGQFTYEQYF
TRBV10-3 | CAISEDGLEYRSAFF
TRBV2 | CASHGLGEQYF
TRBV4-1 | CASSQVDTEAFF
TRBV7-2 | CASSLVRDYTYEQYF
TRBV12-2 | CASRLALDRVQNEQFF
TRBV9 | CASSPTGLTYEQYF
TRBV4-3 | CASSQGLAVSYEQYF
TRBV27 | CASSRLQGNEQFF
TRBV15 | CATSRDLAGEQYF
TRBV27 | CASSPPEGADEQFF
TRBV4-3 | CASSQDVGTGWYGYTF
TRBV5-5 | CASSLRQLNYGYTF
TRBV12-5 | CASGLVTQRGNTIYF
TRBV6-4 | CASSDGAGEGNEQYF
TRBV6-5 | CASEGAHRNTEAFF
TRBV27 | CASSLGRGTEAFF
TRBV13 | CASSPRLAAYEQYF
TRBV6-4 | CASSLTSGGANEQFF
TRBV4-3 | CASSQDRSGGGEQYF
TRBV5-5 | CASSLGVNTEAFF
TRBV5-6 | CASSFGSGVNNEQFF
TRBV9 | CASSPSGSGVEQYF